The clone carrying this TCR beta chain has a count of ten or more. This record belongs to a study of spatial heterogeneity in lung cancer. About the study: In raw reads, more than 8.5 appearances on average were recorded for each unique TCR and UMI combination.

TCRdb analysed the 5' RACE reads with MiXCR anew, one entry per CDR3 protein. Here the sample spans tens of thousands of distinct CDR3 sequences, roughly 15% being singletons. Stated time point: sample taken at primary tumor resection. V lost 3 bases to trimming and J lost 3 bases, with 20 bases between them. CDR3 length: 18 residues. Germline loops: CDR1 SNHLY, CDR2 FYNNEI. The sample here was PBMCs, taken at surgery. This receptor was identified in a male donor with early-stage non-small cell lung cancer. This rearrangement joins TRBV2 to TRBJ2-2, with TRBD1 as a possible D gene (5 bases). CDR3 in DNA: TGTGCCAGCAGTGACGAACGGACGTGGGGCCCTCACACCGGGGAGCTGTTTTTT. This encodes CASSDERTWGPHTGELFF.